A single sample is the source of the 8 T cell receptor beta chains below, sequenced in a study of long-term antiretroviral therapy in people with HIV. Sequencing used immunoSEQ v3.0 at survey level. Sequencing was performed with immunoSEQ multiplex PCR; in TCRdb, only in-frame clones are kept and a portion is missing. The data show 29,000 or so clones, around 92% seen once. The starting material was unsorted PBMCs, obtained 7.4 years after starting antiretroviral therapy. These receptors originate from a man aged 50 to 59 with HIV.

The J gene is TRBJ2-1, the V gene TRBV4-3; TRBD2 matches 10 bases. With V trimmed by 1 base and J by 6 bases, 3 bases remained unmatched. Germline V gene lookup returns CDR1 LGHNA and CDR2 YSLEER. The CDR3 spans 15 residues. The CDR3 loop is CASSQVWTSGNEQFF. CDR3 coding DNA: TGCGCCAGCAGCCAAGTCTGGACTAGCGGCAATGAGCAGTTCTTC.

This CDR3 is CASSPTTGRGEKLFF. CDR3 bases: TGTGCCAGCAGTCCTACGACAGGGAGGGGTGAAAAACTGTTTTTT. The chain joins TRBV27 to TRBJ1-4, with 7 nucleotides matching TRBD1. The V and J ends lost 5 bases and 7 bases, in that order; junction bases with no gene match: 10. The CDR3 loop spans 15 amino acids. Germline V gene sequence: CDR1 MNHEY, CDR2 SMNVEV (reference sequence). Based on the CDR3 plus reference TRBV27 and TRBJ1-4, the full variable domain is EAQVTQNPRYLITVTGKKLTVTCSQNMNHEYMSWYRQDPGLGLRQIYYSMNVEVTDKGDVPEGYKVSRKEKRNFPLILESPSPNQTSLYFCASSPTTGRGEKLFFGSGTQLSVL.

V is TRBV5-6 and J is TRBJ2-2; D gene uncertain. The CDR3 totals 16 residues. Germline V gene sequence: CDR1 SGHDT, CDR2 YYEEEE. Trimming took 3 bases from V and 0 from J, leaving 12 bases between them. DNA of the CDR3: TGTGCCAGCAGCTCAACCGGTATCACGAACACCGGGGAGCTGTTTTTT. Translation gives CASSSTGITNTGELFF.

The genes are TRBV28 and TRBJ1-2; a possible D gene is TRBD1 (6 bases). Per germline, CDR1 MDHEN and CDR2 SYDVKM. The CDR3 loop spans 15 amino acids. Deletions cut 7 bases from V and 4 bases from J, with 19 bases between. Written as DNA, the CDR3 is TGTGCCAGCAAAGGACGGGACAAGGCCCCCTATGGCTACACCTTC. Its protein product is CASKGRDKAPYGYTF.

CDR3 in DNA: TGTGCCAGCAGCAGCAGGACATTACGGGGCACAGATACGCAGTATTTT. This translates into CASSSRTLRGTDTQYF. The gene calls are TRBV7-9 and TRBJ2-3; D might be TRBD1 (5 bases). This CDR3 is built from 16 residues. The germline gives CDR1 SEHNR, CDR2 FQNEAQ (reference sequence). Trimming removed 5 bases from V and 1 base from J, with 16 bases in between.

V and J are TRBV4-1 and TRBJ2-7, with 7 bases fitting TRBD1. The J segment lost 2 bases and the V segment lost 6 bases, leaving 4 bases of the junction unmatched. CDR1 is MGHRA and CDR2 is YSYEKL in the germline V gene. This CDR3 is built from 13 residues. CDR3 sequence reads: CASSSDRAYEQYF. The CDR3 DNA sequence: TGCGCCAGCAGTTCCGACAGGGCCTACGAGCAGTACTTC.

This chain links TRBV19 with TRBJ2-7; D remains ambiguous. CDR1 and CDR2 from the germline V gene are LNHDA and SQIVND (reference sequence). There are 11 residues in the CDR3. Deletions cut 2 bases from V and 11 bases from J, with 10 bases between. In DNA, the CDR3 is TGTGCCAGTAGTATAATCGGAAAGGAGTACTTC. Translation gives CASSIIGKEYF.

Only a few counts were recorded for this clone. V and J are TRBV11-3 and TRBJ2-7, with unresolved D. Between the trimmed V and J ends, which lost 7 bases and 2 bases, there was a span of 18 bases. The CDR3 has 15 amino acids. The V gene's germline CDR1 is SGHNT and CDR2 YENEEA. The CDR3 DNA follows: TGTGCCAGCACCCTTCTTTACGAGGATGCCTACGAGCAGTACTTC. It translates to CASTLLYEDAYEQYF.